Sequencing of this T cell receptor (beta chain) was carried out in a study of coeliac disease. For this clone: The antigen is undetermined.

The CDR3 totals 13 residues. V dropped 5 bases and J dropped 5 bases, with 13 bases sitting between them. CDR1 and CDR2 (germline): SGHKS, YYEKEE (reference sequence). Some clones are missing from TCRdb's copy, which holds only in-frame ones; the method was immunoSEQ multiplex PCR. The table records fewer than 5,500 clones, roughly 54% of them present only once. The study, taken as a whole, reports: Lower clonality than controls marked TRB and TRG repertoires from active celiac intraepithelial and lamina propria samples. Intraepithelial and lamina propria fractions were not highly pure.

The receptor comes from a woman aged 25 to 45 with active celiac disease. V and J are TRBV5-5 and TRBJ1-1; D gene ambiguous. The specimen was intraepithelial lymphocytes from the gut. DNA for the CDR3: TGTGCCAGCAGTCTGCAGTCCTGGACTGAAGCTTTCTTT. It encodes CASSLQSWTEAFF.